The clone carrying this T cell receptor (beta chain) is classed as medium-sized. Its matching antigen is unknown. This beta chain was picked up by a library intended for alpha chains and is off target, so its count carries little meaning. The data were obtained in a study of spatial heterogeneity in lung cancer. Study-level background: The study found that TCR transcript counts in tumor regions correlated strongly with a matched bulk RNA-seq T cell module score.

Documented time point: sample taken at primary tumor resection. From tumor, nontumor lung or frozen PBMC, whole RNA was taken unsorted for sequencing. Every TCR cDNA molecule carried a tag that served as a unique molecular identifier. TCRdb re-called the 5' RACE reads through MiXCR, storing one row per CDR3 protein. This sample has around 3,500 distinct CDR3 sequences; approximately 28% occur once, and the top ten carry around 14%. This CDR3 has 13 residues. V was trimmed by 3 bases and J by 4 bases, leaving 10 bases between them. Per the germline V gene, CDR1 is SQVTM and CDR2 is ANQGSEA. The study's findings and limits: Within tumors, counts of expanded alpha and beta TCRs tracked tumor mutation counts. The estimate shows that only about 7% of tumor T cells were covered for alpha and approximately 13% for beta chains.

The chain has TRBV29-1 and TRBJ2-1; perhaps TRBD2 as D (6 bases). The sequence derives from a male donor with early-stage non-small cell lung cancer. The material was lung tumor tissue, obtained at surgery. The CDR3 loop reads CSVEGGTYNEQFF. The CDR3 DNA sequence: TGCAGCGTTGAGGGGGGAACTTACAATGAGCAGTTCTTC.